This paragraph covers one T cell receptor beta chain sequence. Per germline, CDR1 SGDLS and CDR2 YYNGEE. The CDR3 runs to 16 residues. Germline trimming cut 2 bases from V and 8 bases from J; bases unmatched to any gene: 11. This sample was included in a study of T cell changes during pregnancy in multiple sclerosis. Using immunoSEQ multiplex PCR, the repertoire was profiled, and TCRdb retains in-frame clones only, with some absent. Altogether some 93,000 clones are present, about 92% being singletons, with the ten largest covering approximately 1.9%. Source: peripheral blood, taken after pregnancy. The V and J genes are TRBV9 and TRBJ1-2; 11 bases match TRBD1. The origin of this receptor is a female donor with multiple sclerosis, enrolled in a pregnancy study. This chain's CDR3 is CASSVFSGQGASGYTF. The CDR3 DNA follows: TGTGCCAGCAGCGTCTTCTCCGGACAGGGGGCTTCAGGCTACACCTTC.